This entry lists 22 T cell receptor beta chains sequenced from one sample in a study of cytomegalovirus exposure and HLA in healthy donors. It was with 60 Vbeta and 13 Jbeta primers that the PCR ran. Repertoires were generated with immunoSEQ multiplex PCR, while TCRdb's copy carries only in-frame clones and drops some. The profile covers approximately 70,000 clones, with less than 80% appearing a single time and 12% taken by the ten largest. Specimen: PBMCs. Receptors originate from a woman in her thirties or forties in good health and CMV-seropositive.

V is TRBV11-2 and J is TRBJ2-1; weak D call: TRBD2 (5 bases). V gave up 1 base and J gave up 10 bases, with 14 bases separating them. Germline CDR1 is SGHAT and CDR2 is FQNNGV. This CDR3 is built from 14 residues. The CDR3 nucleotides are TGTGCCAGCAGCTTAGCGGGGTGGCAGACGGAGCAGTTCTTC. Its protein product is CASSLAGWQTEQFF.

The chain links TRBV9 to TRBJ1-6; D is possibly TRBD1 (5 bases). V shed 3 bases and J shed 10 bases, with 17 bases lying between them. CDR3 length: 15 residues. Germline V gives CDR1 SGDLS, CDR2 YYNGEE. CDR3: CASSAGEGMNSPLHF. DNA of the CDR3: TGTGCCAGCAGCGCCGGGGAGGGGATGAACTCACCCCTCCACTTT.

This clone was observed a few times. The V and J genes are TRBV5-8 and TRBJ1-5; D remains ambiguous. The CDR3 runs 13 residues. Germline CDR1 is SGHTS and CDR2 is YDEGEE. The V end lost 0 bases, the J end lost 3 bases, and 4 bases lay between the germline ends. CDR3 nucleotides: TGTGCCAGCAGCTTGGCTCCCAATCAGCCCCAGCATTTT. Its protein is CASSLAPNQPQHF.

V is TRBV9 and J is TRBJ1-2; 7 bases are a match to TRBD1. The germline V gene encodes CDR1 SGDLS and CDR2 YYNGEE. CDR3 length: 17 amino acids. The V and J ends lost 2 bases and 6 bases, in that order; junction bases with no gene match: 16. CDR3: CASSVGTAGGMYHGYTF. CDR3 sequence (DNA): TGTGCCAGCAGCGTGGGGACAGCGGGGGGGATGTACCATGGCTACACCTTC.

V and J are TRBV7-2 and TRBJ2-2; 12 nucleotides match TRBD1. The J segment lost 4 bases and the V segment lost 4 bases, leaving 4 bases of the junction unmatched. Germline V gene sequence: CDR1 SGHTA, CDR2 FQGNSA. This CDR3 is built from 16 residues. The DNA for the CDR3 is TGTGCCAGCAGCTCGGGACAGGGGGCAGCCACCGGGGAGCTGTTTTTT. It yields the protein CASSSGQGAATGELFF.

The V and J genes are TRBV9 and TRBJ2-1; 13 bases fit TRBD2. CDR3 length equals 18 residues. Germline V gene lookup returns CDR1 SGDLS and CDR2 YYNGEE. With V trimmed by 3 bases and J by 0 bases, 6 bases remained unmatched. CDR3 in DNA: TGTGCCAGCAGCGGGGGGACTAGCGGGGAGAGCTCCTACAATGAGCAGTTCTTC. Its translation: CASSGGTSGESSYNEQFF.

J is TRBJ2-3 and V is TRBV4-2; 7 positions match TRBD1. Germline-derived CDR1 and CDR2 are LGHNA and YNFKEQ. The CDR3 loop spans 17 amino acids. V lost 3 bases to trimming and J lost 2 bases; unmatched junction nucleotides: 11. In nucleotides, the CDR3 is TGTGCCAGCAGCCAGGACCTAGGACAGGCCCCCACAGATACGCAGTATTTT. Residues: CASSQDLGQAPTDTQYF.

This chain links TRBV11-2 with TRBJ2-5; 9 nucleotides agree with TRBD2. The CDR3 runs 15 residues. Trimming took 4 bases from V and 4 from J; bases not matched to a gene: 7. Germline V gene sequence: CDR1 SGHAT, CDR2 FQNNGV. The CDR3: CASSSEAGGVETQYF. CDR3 coding DNA: TGTGCCAGCAGCTCTGAGGCGGGGGGGGTAGAGACCCAGTACTTC.

This clone was recorded many times. The chain links TRBV5-1 to TRBJ2-5; 9 bases map to TRBD1. Trimming cost V 0 bases and J 1 base; bases outside gene matches: 1. The CDR3 spans 15 residues. The germline gives CDR1 SGHRS, CDR2 YFSETQ. The CDR3, as DNA: TGCGCCAGCAGCTTGGCGGGACAGGGCCAAGAGACCCAGTACTTC. Encoded protein: CASSLAGQGQETQYF.

The chain recombines TRBV7-3 with TRBJ2-1; possibly TRBD2 for D (5 bases). Trimming removed 3 bases at V and 3 bases at J, with 6 bases between. Germline CDR1 SGHTA, CDR2 FQGTGA. CDR3 length: 13 amino acids. The CDR3 spells CASSFTSYNEQFF. The CDR3 nucleotides read TGTGCCAGCAGCTTTACTAGCTACAATGAGCAGTTCTTC. Full variable domain (rest looked up from reference TRBV7-3 and TRBJ2-1): GAGVSQTPSNKVTEKGKYVELRCDPISGHTALYWYRQSLGQGPEFLIYFQGTGAADDSGLPNDRFFAVRPEGSVSTLKIQRTERGDSAVYLCASSFTSYNEQFFGPGTRLTVL.

This clone came up once. The gene calls are TRBV5-1 and TRBJ2-7; maybe TRBD1 (5 bases). CDR3 length: 17 residues. V was cut by 1 base and J by 2 bases, with 19 bases left in between. Germline V CDR1 and CDR2: SGHRS, YFSETQ. CDR3 amino acids: CASSLLTDTRLPYEQYF. The CDR3 nucleotides are TGCGCCAGCAGCTTGCTAACGGACACTCGTCTCCCCTACGAGCAGTACTTC.

The count of this clone is one. The rearrangement links TRBV7-2 to TRBJ2-1; 12 nucleotides line up with TRBD2. The length of the CDR3 is 15 residues. Germline CDR1 SGHTA, CDR2 FQGNSA. After removal of 6 bases from V and 4 bases from J, the junction contained 4 bases not matched to a gene. The CDR3 spells CASRTSGGSYNEQFF. CDR3 in DNA: TGTGCCAGCAGGACTAGCGGGGGTTCGTACAATGAGCAGTTCTTC. Based on the CDR3 plus reference TRBV7-2 and TRBJ2-1, the full variable domain is GAGVSQSPSNKVTEKGKDVELRCDPISGHTALYWYRQSLGQGLEFLIYFQGNSAPDKSGLPSDRFSAERTGGSVSTLTIQRTQQEDSAVYLCASRTSGGSYNEQFFGPGTRLTVL.

This clone has more than one count but fewer than ten. This chain links TRBV29-1 with TRBJ2-5; TRBD2 matches at 13 bases. The CDR3 length is 15 residues. The germline gives CDR1 SQVTM, CDR2 ANQGSEA. After removal of 2 bases from V and 5 bases from J, the junction contained 5 bases not matched to a gene. CDR3 protein: CSVETSGGARETQYF. The CDR3 bases are TGCAGCGTTGAAACTAGCGGGGGGGCCCGGGAGACCCAGTACTTC.

This clone was seen a handful of times. The rearrangement joins TRBV2 to TRBJ1-5; D ambiguous. Trimming removed 6 bases at V and 0 bases at J, with 9 bases between. The germline V gene encodes CDR1 SNHLY and CDR2 FYNNEI. The CDR3 spans 14 residues. CDR3 DNA sequence: TGTGCCAGCAGGGACTGGGGTAGCAATCAGCCCCAGCATTTT. As protein: CASRDWGSNQPQHF.

The chain is built from TRBV6-5 and TRBJ1-6; maybe TRBD1 (5 bases). Germline V CDR1 and CDR2: MNHEY, SVGAGI. V lost 6 bases, J lost 10 bases, and 10 bases lay in between. This CDR3 comprises 12 residues. Here the CDR3 reads CASRGAGSPLHF. The CDR3 DNA follows: TGTGCCAGCAGAGGGGCCGGCTCACCCCTCCACTTT.

In regard to this clone: The junction departs from germline at one end; a sequencing error may be responsible. V is TRBV5-8 and J is TRBJ1-1; D unresolved. This CDR3 comprises 9 residues. Germline assignment: CDR1 SGHTS and CDR2 YDEGEE. The CDR3 nucleotides are TGTGCCAGCAGCGAAGACACGGCTTTT. Protein: CASSEDTAF.

Points on this clone: The junction and the germline gene differ at one end; a read error may be behind it. The chain has TRBV4-2 and TRBJ1-3; TRBD1 is a possible D gene (5 bases). Germline V gene sequence: CDR1 LGHNA, CDR2 YNFKEQ. The length of the CDR3 is 17 residues. CDR3 residues: CASSKDQGFLAGNTIYF. The CDR3 DNA reads as TGTGCCAGCAGCAAAGACCAGGGATTTCTAGCTGGAAACACCATATATTTT.

This clone has more than one count but fewer than ten. The chain joins TRBV28 to TRBJ1-2; possible D gene TRBD1, 6 bases. Germline assignment: CDR1 MDHEN and CDR2 SYDVKM. V was shortened by 3 bases and J by 4 bases, with 12 bases between the two germline ends. The CDR3 spans 14 residues. The chain's CDR3 is CASSLFQGSYGYTF. In DNA form, the CDR3 reads TGTGCCAGCAGTTTGTTTCAGGGGTCCTATGGCTACACCTTC.

The sample holds a few counts of this clone. J is TRBJ2-7 and V is TRBV9, with D possibly TRBD2 on 6 matching bases. The CDR3 sequence is 14 residues long. CDR1 is SGDLS, CDR2 YYNGEE, per germline. The V end lost 1 base, the J end lost 5 bases, and 13 bases lay between the germline ends. The CDR3 DNA follows: TGTGCCAGCAGCGTACGGTGGGAGGTGCACGAGCAGTACTTC. It codes for CASSVRWEVHEQYF.

CDR3 nucleotides: TGCGCCAGCAGCCAAGAGGGGAGGACTTCACCCCTCCACTTT. It specifies CASSQEGRTSPLHF. The chain combines TRBV4-1 with TRBJ1-6; D is ambiguous. Between the trimmed V and J ends, which lost 0 bases and 9 bases, there was a span of 9 bases. Germline-derived CDR1 and CDR2 are MGHRA and YSYEKL. The CDR3 is 14 residues long.

The V call is TRBV7-6, the J call TRBJ1-6; the match to TRBD1 covers 9 bases. Germline V gene sequence: CDR1 SGHVS, CDR2 FNYEAQ. Losses at the gene ends were 4 bases for V and 0 bases for J; bases not matched to a gene: 1. CDR3 length: 16 residues. The CDR3 DNA follows: TGTGCCAGCAGCTCGGGACAGGGCTCCTATAATTCACCCCTCCACTTT. Its protein is CASSSGQGSYNSPLHF. Full variable domain (remainder filled in from reference TRBV7-6 and TRBJ1-6): GAGVSQSPRYKVTKRGQDVALRCDPISGHVSLYWYRQALGQGPEFLTYFNYEAQQDKSGLPNDRFSAERPEGSISTLTIQRTEQRDSAMYRCASSSGQGSYNSPLHFGNGTRLTVT.

Turning to this clone: At one end the junction does not follow the germline gene, possibly because of a read error. This sequence joins TRBV7-9 and TRBJ1-3; D is possibly TRBD1 (6 bases). The V gene's germline CDR1 is SEHNR and CDR2 FQNEAQ (reference sequence). CDR3 size: 13 residues. CDR3 in amino acids: CSSSSGAGNTIYF. The CDR3 bases are TGTTCCAGCAGCTCAGGGGCTGGAAACACCATATATTTT. Looking up the rest from reference TRBV7-9 and TRBJ1-3 gives the full variable domain: DTGVSQNPRHKITKRGQNVTFRCDPISEHNRLYWYRQTLGQGPEFLTYFQNEAQLEKSRLLSDRFSAERPKGSFSTLEIQRTEQGDSAMYLCSSSSGAGNTIYFGEGSWLTVV.